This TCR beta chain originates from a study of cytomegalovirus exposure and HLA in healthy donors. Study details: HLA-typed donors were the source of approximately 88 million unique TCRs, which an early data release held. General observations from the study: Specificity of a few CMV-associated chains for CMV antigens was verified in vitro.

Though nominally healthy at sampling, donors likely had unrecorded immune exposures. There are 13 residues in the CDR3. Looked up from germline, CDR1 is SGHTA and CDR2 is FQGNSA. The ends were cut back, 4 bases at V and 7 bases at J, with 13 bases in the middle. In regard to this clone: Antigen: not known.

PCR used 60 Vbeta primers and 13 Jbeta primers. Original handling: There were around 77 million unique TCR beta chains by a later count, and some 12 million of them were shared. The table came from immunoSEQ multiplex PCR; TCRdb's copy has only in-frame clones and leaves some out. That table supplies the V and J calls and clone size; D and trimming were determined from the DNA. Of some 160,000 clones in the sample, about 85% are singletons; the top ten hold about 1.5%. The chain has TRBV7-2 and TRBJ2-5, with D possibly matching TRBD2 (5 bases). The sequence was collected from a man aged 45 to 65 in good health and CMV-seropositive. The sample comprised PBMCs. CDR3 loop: CASSSTVGRTQYF. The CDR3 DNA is TGTGCCAGCAGCTCTACGGTAGGGAGGACCCAGTACTTC.